The 6 T cell receptor beta chains presented below share a single source sample, sequenced in a study of blood T cell repertoires in COVID-19. Sequenced by immunoSEQ multiplex PCR; TCRdb stores in-frame clones only, minus some. The profile shows about 41,000 clones, under 80% of them singletons. The sample taken for sequencing was peripheral blood. All receptors derive from a man of 80 years or more with acute or convalescent COVID-19.

On this clone: The same CDR3 arises from other DNA sequences in this sample as well. The chain combines TRBV24-1 with TRBJ2-3; 9 bases fit TRBD2. Losses at the gene ends were 3 bases for V and 0 bases for J; bases not matched to a gene: 3. The CDR3 has 16 amino acids. CDR1 and CDR2 from the germline V gene are KGHDR and SFDVKD. Here the CDR3 reads CATSDPTSGSTDTQYF. DNA for the CDR3: TGTGCCACCAGTGATCCTACTAGCGGGAGCACAGATACGCAGTATTTT.

V is TRBV25-1 and J is TRBJ2-1, with 7 positions matching TRBD2. This CDR3 comprises 14 residues. Losses at the gene ends were 3 bases for V and 7 bases for J; bases not matched to a gene: 6. Germline CDR1 and CDR2: MGHDK and SYGVNS. The CDR3 spells CASSDGGRANEQFF. The CDR3 nucleotides are TGTGCCAGCAGTGACGGAGGGAGGGCGAATGAGCAGTTCTTC.

The table lists this clone with a few counts. The chain links TRBV6-6 to TRBJ2-3; 10 bases align to TRBD1. CDR3 length: 14 residues. The V and J ends lost 6 bases and 3 bases, in that order; junction bases with no gene match: 3. CDR1 is MNHNY and CDR2 is SVGAGI in the germline V gene (reference sequence). Here the CDR3 DNA reads TGTGCCAGCAGGGGACAGGGGCTTACAGATACGCAGTATTTT. This encodes CASRGQGLTDTQYF.

This clone was recorded a few times. The chain is built from TRBV19 and TRBJ1-2; TRBD1 aligns across 10 bases. The V segment lost 7 bases and the J segment 5 bases; nucleotides outside the gene matches: 10. The CDR3 sequence is 15 residues long. CDR1 and CDR2 (germline): LNHDA, SQIVND (reference sequence). The CDR3 spells CASNPDRGRLYGYTF. The CDR3 DNA follows: TGTGCCAGTAACCCCGACAGGGGGCGATTGTATGGCTACACCTTC.

The genes are TRBV7-3 and TRBJ1-2; the match to TRBD1 covers 9 bases. With V trimmed by 4 bases and J by 8 bases, 5 bases remained unmatched. CDR1 is SGHTA and CDR2 is FQGTGA in the germline V gene. The CDR3 is 13 amino acids. The CDR3 bases are TGTGCCAGCAGCTCTGGGACAGGGTTAGGCTACACCTTC. It codes for CASSSGTGLGYTF.

As concerns this clone: Being one base from a much bigger clone, this may be a read error. Other nucleotide sequences in the sample specify the same CDR3. The genes are TRBV7-9 and TRBJ2-7, with D unclear. Germline loops: CDR1 SEHNR, CDR2 FQNEAQ (reference sequence). CDR3 length: 13 amino acids. V dropped 2 bases and J dropped 3 bases, with 8 bases sitting between them. The chain's CDR3 is CASSLTPYYEQYF. DNA for the CDR3: TGTGCCAGCAGCTTAACGCCCTACTACGAGCAGTACTTC.